The TCR beta chain described here comes from a study of spatial heterogeneity in lung cancer. As to time point: blood at routine non-recurrence follow-up after resection. From tumor, nontumor lung or frozen PBMC, whole RNA was taken unsorted for sequencing. The CDR3 is 13 amino acids. Germline V gene lookup returns CDR1 SGHTA and CDR2 FQGNSA. Trimming took off 5 bases at V and 7 bases at J, with 13 bases between the two ends. This clonotype occurred many times. Every individual TCR cDNA molecule carried its own unique molecular identifier, which allowed correction of PCR and sequencing errors. TCRdb itself ran the 5' RACE reads through MiXCR, one entry per CDR3 protein. The sample consists of about 30,000 distinct CDR3 sequences, around 5.9% of them appearing once.

The source of this sequence is a male donor with early-stage non-small cell lung cancer. The chain uses TRBV7-2 and TRBJ2-3; no firm D call. This sample comprised PBMCs, obtained at follow-up. For the CDR3, the DNA is TGTGCCAGCAGCCTCGGCTCGTTCAATACGCAGTATTTT. It encodes CASSLGSFNTQYF.